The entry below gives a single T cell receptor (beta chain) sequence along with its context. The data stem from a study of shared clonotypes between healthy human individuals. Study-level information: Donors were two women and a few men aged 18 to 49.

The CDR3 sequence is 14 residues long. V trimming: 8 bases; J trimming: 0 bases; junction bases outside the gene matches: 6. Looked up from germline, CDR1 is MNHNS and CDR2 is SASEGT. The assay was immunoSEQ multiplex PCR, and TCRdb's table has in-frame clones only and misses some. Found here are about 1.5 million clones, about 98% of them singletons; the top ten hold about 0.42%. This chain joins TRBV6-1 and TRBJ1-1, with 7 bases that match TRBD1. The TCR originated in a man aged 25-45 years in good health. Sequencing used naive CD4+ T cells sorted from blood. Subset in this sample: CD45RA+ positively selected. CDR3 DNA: TGTGCCAGCCTTCAGGGGGTTATGAACACTGAAGCTTTCTTT. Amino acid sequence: CASLQGVMNTEAFF.